What follows describes a single T cell receptor (beta chain). This sample is drawn from a study of OX40 agonist ivuxolimab in advanced cancers. Profiling relied on immunoSEQ multiplex PCR, and the TCRdb table lists in-frame clones only, not all of them. The table has about 86,000 clones, 80% to 90% seen once. CDR1 is MDHEN, CDR2 SYDVKM, per germline. This CDR3 spans 14 amino acids. The ends lost 6 bases at V and 3 bases at J; junction bases unmatched: 7. The receptor was isolated from an adult with an advanced solid tumor such as melanoma, head and neck, liver or kidney cancer. The chain has TRBV28 and TRBJ2-7; 8 nucleotides agree with TRBD1. Source: CD4+ or CD8+ T cells sorted from blood, taken in a trial of the OX40 agonist ivuxolimab. DNA of the CDR3: TGTGCCAGCAGGACGACAGGGGTGGGCTACGAGCAGTACTTC. Residues: CASRTTGVGYEQYF.